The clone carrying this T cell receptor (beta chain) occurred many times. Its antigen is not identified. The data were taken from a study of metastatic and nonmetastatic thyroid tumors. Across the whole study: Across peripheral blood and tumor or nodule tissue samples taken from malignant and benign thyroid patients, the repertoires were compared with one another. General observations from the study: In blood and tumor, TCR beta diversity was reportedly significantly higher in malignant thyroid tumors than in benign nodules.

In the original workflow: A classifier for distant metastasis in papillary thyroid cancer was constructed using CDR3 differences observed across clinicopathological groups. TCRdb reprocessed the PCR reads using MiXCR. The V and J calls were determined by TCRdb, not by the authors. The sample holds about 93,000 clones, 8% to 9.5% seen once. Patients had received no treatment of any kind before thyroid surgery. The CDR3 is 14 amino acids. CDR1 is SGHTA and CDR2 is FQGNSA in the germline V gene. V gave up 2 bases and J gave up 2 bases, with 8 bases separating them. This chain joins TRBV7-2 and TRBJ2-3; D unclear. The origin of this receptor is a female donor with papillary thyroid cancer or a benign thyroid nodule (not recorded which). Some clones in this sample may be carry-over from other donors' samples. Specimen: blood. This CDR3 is CASSLKFSTDTQYF. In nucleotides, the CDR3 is TGTGCCAGCAGCTTAAAGTTTTCCACAGATACGCAGTATTTT.